The T cell receptor (beta chain) under discussion was sequenced for a study of graft-versus-host responses after intestinal transplantation (dated by TCRdb to 2020 to 2022). Regarding the study in general: Recipients received multivisceral, liver-intestinal, or isolated intestinal transplants. Every recipient was given anti-thymocyte globulin induction, then maintenance tacrolimus and steroids for roughly three years. After intestinal transplantation, graft-versus-host and host-versus-graft alloreactive T cell clones were followed in the graft, circulation and bone marrow using bulk TCR-beta CDR3 sequencing. To identify alloreactive clones, pre-transplant mixed lymphocyte reaction products were sequenced and compared with unstimulated pre-transplant donor and recipient T cells. The cohort enrolled around 25 intestinal transplant recipients including one retransplant, and a few patients lacking pretransplant specimens were excluded. A peak of at least 4% donor T cells among recipient peripheral blood mononuclear cells was the definition used for donor T cell macrochimerism. Rather than being sequenced by the commercial service, samples from a few later patients were sequenced in-house on an Illumina MiSeq and processed with MiXCR.

CDR1 and CDR2 were assigned from the germline V gene (reference sequence) as SGHKS and YYEKEE. V is trimmed back by 4 bases and J by 7 bases, and the junction contains 8 bases that no gene match accounts for. From cysteine to phenylalanine, the CDR3 is 14 amino acids long. The retained sequence is limited to the CDR3, 42 bases, with the frame set at the first base. The method behind the library was the immunoSEQ multiplex PCR assay. For most patients, high-throughput TCR-beta CDR3 sequencing of genomic DNA was performed by Adaptive Biotechnologies. As for the original processing: TCR sequencing data were retrieved from Adaptive's ImmunoSEQ software for roughly 17 patients, whereas three other patients were processed with MiXCR and VDJtools. Because the origin of CDR3 nucleotide sequences shared between donor and recipient could not be assigned, those sequences were removed. At least 2-fold expansion over unstimulated cells and a minimum CFSE-low frequency of 0.002% (template counts) or 0.001% (read counts) were required for clones to be classified as alloreactive. Clones detected in sequenced pre-transplant spleen, lymph node, or MLR CFSE-low populations of the donor or recipient were defined as mappable. Cumulative frequency of alloreactive clones was calculated as a percentage of all sequences weighted by copy number. TCRdb provides this immuneACCESS table in a form limited to in-frame rearrangements. Some clones are lacking; in checked studies, under half of them reflect an unresolved V gene, and why the rest are absent is not known. The V and J calls and clone size were taken over from that table, and D and trimming were inferred from the DNA. The sample table contains tens of thousands of clones; only one count was recorded for roughly 95% of them. Around 0.52% of the sample goes to the ten largest clones.

In the first month after transplant, blood samples were collected up to 4 times, and after that at least monthly when available. On this clone itself: Its binding antigen is unknown. Base qualities are not recorded, but no much larger clone differs from it by a single base.

Summary of the overall study and its limitations: High GvH to HvG T cell clonal ratios were observed in the allografts of patients with donor T cell macrochimerism. Early after transplant, declines in HvG clones were associated with peak levels of circulating GvH clones. GvH clones were detected in recipient bone marrow, and some appeared earlier in ileal mucosa or blood, consistent with an intestinal mucosal origin. Conclusions were limited by the relatively low number and heterogeneity of intestinal transplant patients.

This specimen consisted of PBMCs, obtained 156 days after intestinal transplant. This receptor was taken from a human patient who received an intestinal transplant, so some T cells may come from the graft donor. Recombination connected TRBV5-5 to TRBJ2-7; 10 bases in the junction line up with TRBD1. The DNA reads as follows: TGTGCCAGCAGCCCATGGGACAGGGGTGGTGAGCAGTACTTC. Translated, this gives CASSPWDRGGEQYF.